Shown below are 24 T cell receptor beta chains from a single sample sequenced in a study of early T cells in non-severe SARS-CoV-2 infection. Via MiXCR, TCRdb re-called the 5' RACE reads, giving one row per CDR3 protein. Of tens of thousands of distinct CDR3 sequences in the sample, roughly 12% were seen once. Material: whole blood. The receptors were sampled from an adult who was a healthcare worker with PCR-confirmed SARS-CoV-2 infection or an uninfected control (not recorded which).

This clonotype was observed many times. The V gene is TRBV25-1, the J gene TRBJ1-1; D remains unclear. The germline V gene encodes CDR1 MGHDK and CDR2 SYGVNS. This CDR3 has 16 residues. V dropped 3 bases and J dropped 0 bases, with 14 bases sitting between them. CDR3 DNA sequence: TGTGCCAGCAGTGATACTCTGGGAGGGTTGAACACTGAAGCTTTCTTT. Protein sequence: CASSDTLGGLNTEAFF. Drawing the rest from reference TRBV25-1 and TRBJ1-1, the complete variable domain is EADIYQTPRYLVIGTGKKITLECSQTMGHDKMYWYQQDPGMELHLIHYSYGVNSTEKGDLSSESTVSRIRTEHFPLTLESARPSHTSQYLCASSDTLGGLNTEAFFGQGTRLTVV.

This clonotype was counted at least ten times. The rearrangement uses TRBV2 and TRBJ2-6; D ambiguous. Germline V lookup: CDR1 SNHLY, CDR2 FYNNEI. The CDR3 loop spans 11 amino acids. The V and J ends lost 9 bases and 1 base respectively, with 1 base between them. CDR3 bases: TGTGCCAGTTCTGGGGCCAACGTCCTGACTTTC. This codes for CASSGANVLTF.

The V call is TRBV6-2 or TRBV6-3, the J call TRBJ2-2, with D perhaps matching TRBD1 (7 bases). The V gene lost 5 bases and the J gene lost 1 base, with 14 bases spanning the gap. The CDR3 runs to 16 residues. Germline V gene data show CDR1 as MNHEY and CDR2 as SVGEGT. The CDR3 bases are TGTGCCAGCAGTGGACCCAGGGGGGAGAACACCGGGGAGCTGTTTTTT. It yields the protein CASSGPRGENTGELFF.

The sample holds a few counts of this clonotype. The chain combines TRBV19 with TRBJ2-5, with 8 positions matching TRBD2. With V trimmed by 3 bases and J by 3 bases, 3 bases remained unmatched. Per the germline V gene, CDR1 is LNHDA and CDR2 is SQIVND (reference sequence). The CDR3 spans 14 residues. The CDR3 sequence: CASSIQLAEETQYF. DNA of the CDR3: TGTGCCAGTAGTATTCAACTAGCGGAAGAGACCCAGTACTTC.

The rearrangement joins TRBV7-2 to TRBJ1-1; weak D call: TRBD1 (5 bases). Germline V CDR1 and CDR2: SGHTA, FQGNSA. V gave up 3 bases and J gave up 5 bases, with 16 bases separating them. The CDR3 is 15 residues long. CDR3 sequence reads: CASSFAPGRGTEAFF. The DNA for the CDR3 is TGTGCCAGCAGCTTTGCCCCAGGGAGGGGTACTGAAGCTTTCTTT.

A note on this clonotype: This clone may be a read error of a much larger clone one base away. V and J are TRBV4-1 and TRBJ1-4; no firm D call. CDR3 length: 12 residues. Germline CDR1 MGHRA, CDR2 YSYEKL. The CDR3 coding sequence is TGCACCAGCAGCCAATTTAATGAAAAACTGTTTTTT. As protein: CTSSQFNEKLFF.

As regards this clonotype: Sequence at one end of the junction differs from germline and may be a read error. The chain uses TRBV27 and TRBJ2-1, with D perhaps matching TRBD2 (5 bases). CDR1 and CDR2 (germline): MNHEY, SMNVEV (reference sequence). The CDR3 spans 15 residues. Here the CDR3 DNA reads TGTGCCAGCAGTTTAGCGGGTGGACCCTACATTGAGCAGTTCTTC. It codes for CASSLAGGPYIEQFF.

This clonotype was recorded many times. The chain has TRBV7-9 and TRBJ1-1; D unresolved. The ends were cut back, 4 bases at V and 0 bases at J, with 9 bases in the middle. The CDR3 is 14 residues long. The germline V gene has CDR1 SEHNR and CDR2 FQNEAQ (reference sequence). CDR3 loop: CASSSRWVNTEAFF. The CDR3 nucleotides read TGTGCCAGCAGCTCCCGTTGGGTGAACACTGAAGCTTTCTTT.

The CDR3 region is CASSLAPLAGGYNEQFF. In DNA, the CDR3 is TGTGCCAGCAGCTTAGCGCCCCTAGCGGGGGGGTACAATGAGCAGTTCTTC. The V call is TRBV7-2, the J call TRBJ2-1; 12 positions match TRBD2. The germline V gene encodes CDR1 SGHTA and CDR2 FQGNSA. V was clipped by 0 bases and J by 4 bases; unmatched bases: 4. The CDR3 is made up of 17 amino acids.

V and J are TRBV5-1 and TRBJ2-2; D gene uncertain. Germline values: CDR1 SGHRS, CDR2 YFSETQ. With 1 base removed from V and 1 base from J, the gap between germline ends came to 8 bases. The CDR3 covers 15 residues. CDR3 sequence (DNA): TGCGCCAGCAGCTTGCAGCTTTTGAACACCGGGGAGCTGTTTTTT. This gives the protein CASSLQLLNTGELFF.

In its sample, this clonotype was seen a few times. The chain joins TRBV30 to TRBJ2-2, with unresolved D. Trimming took off 2 bases at V and 3 bases at J, with 22 bases between the two ends. Per germline, CDR1 GTSNPN and CDR2 SVGIG (reference sequence). This CDR3 has 18 amino acids. CDR3 residues: CAWSTYNTRSRDTGELFF. CDR3 bases: TGTGCCTGGAGTACCTATAATACCAGGAGTCGAGACACCGGGGAGCTGTTTTTT.

This clonotype was seen at least ten times. The CDR3 DNA is TGTGCCAGCTCACCTAACGGGGGTTCCCAAGAGACCCAGTACTTC. This gives the protein CASSPNGGSQETQYF. This chain joins TRBV18 and TRBJ2-5, with a tentative D call TRBD2 (6 bases). The CDR3 is 15 amino acids. V was pared by 3 bases and J by 1 base, with 12 bases between. Germline loops: CDR1 KGHSH, CDR2 LQKENI.

Worth noting for this clonotype: Its ends do not fully match the called genes, so a read error is possible. The rearrangement joins TRBV20-1 to TRBJ2-3; TRBD2 might be the D (5 bases). The germline V gene encodes CDR1 DFQATT and CDR2 SNEGSKA (reference sequence). The CDR3 has 16 amino acids. The CDR3 nucleotides are TGCAGAGCTAGAGGCGGGTATCTTATCTCCACAGATACGCAGTATTTT. The encoded protein is CRARGGYLISTDTQYF.

This clonotype was found many times. The J gene is TRBJ2-7, the V gene TRBV28; the match to TRBD1 covers 8 bases. The CDR3 is 14 amino acids. CDR1 is MDHEN and CDR2 is SYDVKM in the germline V gene. V shed 8 bases, J shed 2 bases, and the junction held 8 bases outside the gene matches. CDR3 sequence: CASVEGQGTYEQYF. CDR3 coding DNA: TGTGCCAGCGTCGAAGGACAGGGAACCTACGAGCAGTACTTC.

The J gene is TRBJ2-7, the V gene TRBV6-2 or TRBV6-3; 7 nucleotides match TRBD2. Germline assignment: CDR1 MNHEY and CDR2 SVGEGT. V trimming: 6 bases; J trimming: 3 bases; junction bases outside the gene matches: 11. The CDR3 consists of 15 residues. CDR3 nucleotide sequence: TGTGCCAGCAGCCCCTGGCGGGGGAAGAGCTACGAGCAGTACTTC. Its protein is CASSPWRGKSYEQYF.

The chain joins TRBV19 to TRBJ2-1, with 7 bases aligning to TRBD1. Trimming removed 3 bases from V and 4 bases from J; junction bases left unmatched: 0. The CDR3 covers 13 residues. Germline V gene sequence: CDR1 LNHDA, CDR2 SQIVND (reference sequence). The CDR3 DNA sequence: TGTGCCAGTAGTATGACAGGGTACAATGAGCAGTTCTTC. Translation gives CASSMTGYNEQFF. Full variable domain (rest looked up from reference TRBV19 and TRBJ2-1): DGGITQSPKYLFRKEGQNVTLSCEQNLNHDAMYWYRQDPGQGLRLIYYSQIVNDFQKGDIAEGYSVSREKKESFPLTVTSAQKNPTAFYLCASSMTGYNEQFFGPGTRLTVL.

This sequence joins TRBV2 and TRBJ1-1; D may be TRBD1 (5 bases). Germline CDR1 reads SNHLY; CDR2 reads FYNNEI. V shed 4 bases and J shed 1 base, with 7 bases lying between them. The CDR3 is made up of 13 amino acids. The CDR3 sequence is CASSAQENTEAFF. CDR3 in DNA: TGTGCCAGCAGTGCACAGGAGAACACTGAAGCTTTCTTT.

Ten or more counts support this clonotype. This chain links TRBV6-1 with TRBJ2-1; D unresolved. V was pared by 5 bases and J by 2 bases, with 13 bases between. Germline V gene sequence: CDR1 MNHNS, CDR2 SASEGT. There are 15 residues in the CDR3. CDR3: CASSNDPHTYNEQFF. Here the CDR3 DNA reads TGTGCCAGCAGTAATGACCCACACACCTACAATGAGCAGTTCTTC.

This clonotype was counted many times. The chain combines TRBV20-1 with TRBJ2-1, with TRBD1 matching 10 bases. The junction had 6 bases not matched to a gene; V was cut back by 3 bases and J by 4 bases. The CDR3 totals 15 residues. Germline V lookup: CDR1 DFQATT, CDR2 SNEGSKA (reference sequence). The CDR3 nucleotides are TGCAGTGCTAGGAGGGGACAGGGGCTTTACAATGAGCAGTTCTTC. Amino acid sequence: CSARRGQGLYNEQFF.

This clonotype was counted ten times or more. This chain joins TRBV28 and TRBJ2-7, with 9 bases matching TRBD2. The junction had 6 bases not matched to a gene; V was cut back by 4 bases and J by 5 bases. Germline assignment: CDR1 MDHEN and CDR2 SYDVKM. The CDR3 extends over 14 amino acids. Written as DNA, the CDR3 is TGTGCCAGCAGTTGGGGAGGACTAGCGAACGAGCAGTACTTC. Translated, it gives CASSWGGLANEQYF. The whole variable domain, remainder taken from reference TRBV28 and TRBJ2-7, is DVKVTQSSRYLVKRTGEKVFLECVQDMDHENMFWYRQDPGLGLRLIYFSYDVKMKEKGDIPEGYSVSREKKERFSLILESASTNQTSMYLCASSWGGLANEQYFGPGTRLTVT.

This clonotype was seen a few times. This chain links TRBV4-1 with TRBJ2-1; a possible D gene is TRBD1 (5 bases). The CDR3 is 13 residues long. Trimming removed 8 bases from V and 0 bases from J, with 8 bases in between. From germline, CDR1 is MGHRA and CDR2 YSYEKL. The CDR3 coding sequence is TGCGCCAGCGCAGGGAACTCCTACAATGAGCAGTTCTTC. This gives the protein CASAGNSYNEQFF.

The chain couples TRBV20-1 to TRBJ2-7, with 7 bases matching TRBD1. Germline assignment: CDR1 DFQATT and CDR2 SNEGSKA (reference sequence). This CDR3 contains 14 residues. Trimming cost V 2 bases and J 5 bases; bases outside gene matches: 9. DNA for the CDR3: TGCAGTGCTAGACCCAGGGTGACAGGGAACGAGCAGTACTTC. This translates into CSARPRVTGNEQYF.

This clonotype was seen ten or more times. The V gene is TRBV6-4, the J gene TRBJ2-1; 7 bases are a match to TRBD1. Germline CDR1 and CDR2: MRHNA and SNTAGT. There are 15 residues in the CDR3. V lost 6 bases to trimming and J lost 3 bases; unmatched junction nucleotides: 8. CDR3 bases: TGTGCCAGCAGCCCTACCGGGACAGACTACAATGAGCAGTTCTTC. Protein sequence: CASSPTGTDYNEQFF.

This clonotype was seen a few times. The chain joins TRBV7-2 to TRBJ2-7; D is unresolved. Germline CDR1 reads SGHTA; CDR2 reads FQGNSA. Trimming cost V 2 bases and J 4 bases, with 9 bases left between them. The CDR3 contains 13 residues. This CDR3 reads CASSLLAAYEQYF. DNA of the CDR3: TGTGCCAGCAGCTTATTGGCAGCGTACGAGCAGTACTTC. Looking up the rest from reference TRBV7-2 and TRBJ2-7 gives the full variable domain: GAGVSQSPSNKVTEKGKDVELRCDPISGHTALYWYRQSLGQGLEFLIYFQGNSAPDKSGLPSDRFSAERTGGSVSTLTIQRTQQEDSAVYLCASSLLAAYEQYFGPGTRLTVT.